Shown below are 3 T cell receptor beta chains from a single sample sequenced in a study of vaccination effects on CD4 cells after COVID-19. These receptors have no known antigen. Here immunoSEQ multiplex PCR was the method, and the copy in TCRdb shows in-frame clones only, minus some. The sample holds 40,000 to 55,000 clones, roughly 74% seen once. Culture proceeded for about 11 days, and CD4+ T cells were then isolated. The sequencing used CD4+ T cells from PBMCs cultured without peptide, collected before COVID-19 vaccination. The source of these receptors is a human donor who had a prior SARS-CoV-2 infection.

V and J are TRBV4-3 and TRBJ2-7; the D gene is possibly TRBD2 (6 bases). The V and J ends lost 8 bases and 2 bases respectively, with 22 bases between them. The CDR3 is made up of 16 amino acids. CDR1 is LGHNA, CDR2 YSLEER, per germline. The CDR3 sequence is CASAQWGGDRTYEQYF. In nucleotides, the CDR3 is TGCGCCAGCGCGCAGTGGGGCGGGGACCGCACCTACGAGCAGTACTTC.

The chain couples TRBV5-1 to TRBJ2-1; 11 nucleotides line up with TRBD2. Trimming cost V 0 bases and J 7 bases; bases outside gene matches: 12. The CDR3 covers 18 residues. From germline, CDR1 is SGHRS and CDR2 YFSETQ. CDR3 loop: CASSLGGLAGGKLNEQFF. The CDR3 region has the DNA TGCGCCAGCAGCTTGGGGGGTTTAGCGGGAGGGAAGCTGAATGAGCAGTTCTTC.

The CDR3 DNA follows: TGTGCCAGCAGCTTAGCCCCGCGGGGGGCGAGCACAGATACGCAGTATTTT. This encodes CASSLAPRGASTDTQYF. V usage is TRBV11-2 and J usage is TRBJ2-3, with 8 bases that match TRBD2. J gave up 0 bases and V 1 base, and 6 bases lay outside the gene matches. Per germline, CDR1 SGHAT and CDR2 FQNNGV. This CDR3 region has 17 residues.